A single sample is the source of the 24 T cell receptor beta chains below, sequenced in a study of T cell responses to AZD1222 COVID-19 vaccine (TCRdb year 2021). The library was made by the immunoSEQ multiplex PCR assay. The table comes from immuneACCESS by way of TCRdb, which keeps in-frame sequences with V and J called. Part of the clones is missing from these tables; in studies checked, under half for an unresolved V gene and the rest for unknown reasons. Here the sample has about 110,000 clones; 90% to 95% occur a single time. 2% to 2.5% of the sample rests with the top ten. This sample's time point label indicates: baseline before first vaccination. The sequencing here drew on peripheral blood, taken on day 0 of AZD1222 vaccination. Receptor source: an adult in good health.

The chain couples TRBV4-2 to TRBJ2-7, with D possibly matching TRBD2 (5 bases). Germline V gene lookup returns CDR1 LGHNA and CDR2 YNFKEQ. Trimming left V 1 base short and J 4 bases short, with 14 bases between. The CDR3 is 15 amino acids. The CDR3 here is CASSQVLGGLYEQYF. DNA of the CDR3: TGTGCCAGCAGCCAAGTACTAGGCGGCCTTTACGAGCAGTACTTC.

V is TRBV4-1 and J is TRBJ1-1; D ambiguous. Germline-derived CDR1 and CDR2 are MGHRA and YSYEKL. CDR3 length: 14 amino acids. V shed 0 bases and J shed 5 bases, with 10 bases lying between them. CDR3 sequence reads: CASSQDTAPTEAFF. CDR3 nucleotide sequence: TGCGCCAGCAGCCAAGATACAGCACCTACTGAAGCTTTCTTT.

V usage is TRBV5-1 and J usage is TRBJ1-4; 9 nucleotides line up with TRBD1. After removal of 4 bases from V and 7 bases from J, the junction contained 5 bases not matched to a gene. This CDR3 comprises 14 residues. Germline CDR1 reads SGHRS; CDR2 reads YFSETQ. The CDR3, as DNA: TGCGCCAGCAGCCTTGGACAGGGGAGTGAAAAACTGTTTTTT. Its translation is CASSLGQGSEKLFF.

This chain uses TRBV4-3 with TRBJ1-1; TRBD1 agrees at 7 bases. Germline CDR1 and CDR2: LGHNA and YSLEER. The CDR3 has 16 residues. Trimming cost V 0 bases and J 11 bases; bases outside gene matches: 15. The CDR3 nucleotides read TGCGCCAGCAGCCAAGATGGGAGGGGGCAGCTTAGTAGGGCTTTCTTT. Its translation is CASSQDGRGQLSRAFF.

The chain links TRBV5-4 to TRBJ1-4, with D possibly TRBD1 on 6 matching bases. Trimming stripped 0 bases from V and 8 bases from J, with 8 bases between. Germline V gene data show CDR1 as SGHNT and CDR2 as YYREEE (reference sequence). The CDR3 runs to 13 residues. This CDR3 reads CASSLDRDEKLFF. The CDR3 coding sequence is TGTGCCAGCAGCTTGGACAGGGACGAAAAACTGTTTTTT. Using reference TRBV5-4 and TRBJ1-4 for the parts outside the CDR3, the full variable domain is ETGVTQSPTHLIKTRGQQVTLRCSSQSGHNTVSWYQQALGQGPQFIFQYYREEENGRGNFPPRFSGLQFPNYSSELNVNALELDDSALYLCASSLDRDEKLFFGSGTQLSVL.

This clone was seen a single time. The J gene is TRBJ1-6, the V gene TRBV28; TRBD1 might be the D (6 bases). The germline V and J ends were trimmed by 5 bases and 8 bases, with 10 bases remaining between them. The CDR3 totals 13 residues. Germline-derived CDR1 and CDR2 are MDHEN and SYDVKM. The CDR3 sequence: CASSTGTHSPLHF. Written as DNA, the CDR3 is TGTGCCAGCAGTACAGGGACCCATTCACCCCTCCACTTT.

J is TRBJ1-4 and V is TRBV4-3; the D is unclear. Trimming took 3 bases from V and 8 from J, leaving 16 bases between them. The germline V gene encodes CDR1 LGHNA and CDR2 YSLEER. CDR3 length: 15 amino acids. Here the CDR3 reads CASSHGNAKREKLFF. The DNA of the CDR3 is TGCGCCAGCAGCCACGGCAACGCGAAACGCGAAAAACTGTTTTTT.

The V call is TRBV5-6, the J call TRBJ1-5, with D uncertain. Trimming took off 4 bases at V and 8 bases at J, with 19 bases between the two ends. Germline CDR1 is SGHDT and CDR2 is YYEEEE. There are 15 residues in the CDR3. The CDR3 spells CASSLAQKPWEPQHF. The CDR3 DNA reads as TGTGCCAGCAGCCTGGCCCAAAAGCCCTGGGAGCCCCAGCATTTT.

The chain carries TRBV5-5 and TRBJ1-3; TRBD1 is a possible D gene (5 bases). The CDR3 is 16 amino acids. Germline CDR1 is SGHKS and CDR2 is YYEKEE (reference sequence). Trimming removed 4 bases from V and 4 bases from J, with 18 bases in between. The CDR3 nucleotides read TGTGCCAGCAGCATCGACCTCAGGGCCTTAGGAAACACCATATATTTT. Residues: CASSIDLRALGNTIYF.

This sequence joins TRBV7-3 and TRBJ1-2, with D possibly matching TRBD1 (5 bases). The length of the CDR3 is 13 residues. Germline assignment: CDR1 SGHTA and CDR2 FQGTGA. V dropped 4 bases and J dropped 6 bases, with 12 bases sitting between them. This chain's CDR3 is CASSSGPGDGYTF. For the CDR3, the DNA is TGTGCCAGCAGCTCCGGGCCGGGGGATGGCTACACCTTC.

This rearrangement joins TRBV7-2 to TRBJ1-1, with unresolved D. Germline CDR1 is SGHTA and CDR2 is FQGNSA. The CDR3 is 14 amino acids. Trimming stripped 3 bases from V and 5 bases from J, with 13 bases between. The chain's CDR3 is CASSFSGEPTEAFF. The CDR3 bases are TGTGCCAGCAGCTTCTCCGGGGAACCGACTGAAGCTTTCTTT.

This clone was detected only once. V is TRBV6-1 and J is TRBJ2-7; the D gene is possibly TRBD2 (5 bases). Germline-derived CDR1 and CDR2 are MNHNS and SASEGT. This CDR3 is 14 amino acids long. V lost 1 base and J lost 3, with 10 bases in between. CDR3 loop: CASSEDGEFYEQYF. The CDR3 DNA reads TGTGCCAGCAGTGAAGACGGGGAGTTCTACGAGCAGTACTTC.

The gene calls are TRBV28 and TRBJ2-7; 9 nucleotides match TRBD1. Germline CDR1 reads MDHEN; CDR2 reads SYDVKM. Unmatched junction bases numbered 5, after V lost 1 base and J lost 7 bases. The CDR3 is 14 residues long. This chain's CDR3 is CASSLLQGAGEQYF. Here the CDR3 DNA reads TGTGCCAGCAGTTTATTACAGGGGGCGGGGGAGCAGTACTTC.

V usage is TRBV11-2 and J usage is TRBJ2-7, with 7 bases aligning to TRBD2. The CDR3 has 15 amino acids. CDR1 SGHAT and CDR2 FQNNGV come from the germline V gene. V gave up 5 bases and J gave up 3 bases; unmatched junction bases: 10. This CDR3 is CASSPSLAEYYEQYF. For the CDR3, the DNA is TGTGCCAGCAGCCCCTCGCTAGCGGAATACTACGAGCAGTACTTC.

The rearrangement joins TRBV3-1 (or the pseudogene TRBV3-2) to TRBJ1-5; D is perhaps TRBD1 (5 bases). The CDR3 length is 14 residues. CDR1 LGHDT and CDR2 YNNKEL come from the germline V gene (reference sequence). V shed 4 bases and J shed 2 bases, with 9 bases lying between them. CDR3 in amino acids: CASSPGGGNQPQHF. The CDR3 coding sequence is TGTGCCAGCAGCCCCGGGGGGGGCAATCAGCCCCAGCATTTT.

The chain employs TRBV7-3 and TRBJ1-1, with TRBD1 as a possible D gene (5 bases). Germline V lookup: CDR1 SGHTA, CDR2 FQGTGA. V lost 5 bases to trimming and J lost 0 bases, with 7 bases between them. The CDR3 covers 13 residues. The CDR3 is CASSRDLNTEAFF. For the CDR3, the DNA is TGTGCCAGCAGCAGGGACCTGAACACTGAAGCTTTCTTT.

This clone was observed once. The gene calls are TRBV28 and TRBJ1-5; D remains ambiguous. V shed 0 bases and J shed 1 base, with 7 bases lying between them. The CDR3 loop spans 15 amino acids. The germline V gene encodes CDR1 MDHEN and CDR2 SYDVKM. CDR3 region: CASSLWEGSNQPQHF. The CDR3 coding sequence is TGTGCCAGCAGTTTATGGGAGGGCAGCAATCAGCCCCAGCATTTT. Combining the CDR3 with reference TRBV28 and TRBJ1-5 gives the whole variable domain DVKVTQSSRYLVKRTGEKVFLECVQDMDHENMFWYRQDPGLGLRLIYFSYDVKMKEKGDIPEGYSVSREKKERFSLILESASTNQTSMYLCASSLWEGSNQPQHFGDGTRLSIL.

This rearrangement joins TRBV5-5 to TRBJ1-3; D is undetermined. The CDR3 sequence is 15 residues long. The ends were cut back, 4 bases at V and 4 bases at J, with 15 bases in the middle. In germline, CDR1 is SGHKS, CDR2 YYEKEE (reference sequence). CDR3 bases: TGTGCCAGCAGCGAGAGAGGGTCGAGGGGAAACACCATATATTTT. It encodes CASSERGSRGNTIYF.

The chain carries TRBV19 and TRBJ1-2; 8 bases are a match to TRBD1. Trimming at V came to 6 bases and at J to 5 bases, leaving 17 bases not matched to a gene. CDR3 size: 17 residues. Per the germline V gene, CDR1 is LNHDA and CDR2 is SQIVND (reference sequence). In DNA form, the CDR3 reads TGTGCCAGTAGGACCTTGGCCGCGGACAGGGACCCGTATGGCTACACCTTC. Translating it yields CASRTLAADRDPYGYTF.

The rearrangement uses TRBV30 and TRBJ1-2; no reliable D call. Trimming took off 5 bases at V and 0 bases at J, with 10 bases between the two ends. The CDR3 has 13 amino acids. Germline CDR1 and CDR2: GTSNPN and SVGIG (reference sequence). The CDR3 DNA reads as TGTGCCTGGGGCCAAGTAGCTAACTATGGCTACACCTTC. It specifies CAWGQVANYGYTF.

The V gene is TRBV18, the J gene TRBJ1-1; no clear D gene. This CDR3 has 14 residues. Trimming shortened V by 3 bases and J by 4 bases, and 12 bases separated the two germline ends. The V gene's germline CDR1 is KGHSH and CDR2 LQKENI. CDR3 sequence reads: CASSPRGLSTEAFF. The CDR3 DNA reads TGTGCCAGCTCACCCCGAGGGTTAAGCACTGAAGCTTTCTTT.

This chain links TRBV4-3 with TRBJ2-3, with 8 bases aligning to TRBD1. Germline values: CDR1 LGHNA, CDR2 YSLEER. This CDR3 is 17 amino acids long. V dropped 6 bases and J dropped 4; count of bases not matched to a gene: 15. Written as DNA, the CDR3 is TGCGCCAGCAGTCAGGGACTGGCCGGACAGGGCTCAGATACGCAGTATTTT. As protein: CASSQGLAGQGSDTQYF.

The chain recombines TRBV7-2 with TRBJ1-4; D possibly corresponds to TRBD1 (5 bases). Germline V gives CDR1 SGHTA, CDR2 FQGNSA. Trimming pared 7 bases from V and 2 bases from J, leaving 17 bases between. The CDR3 spans 16 residues. CDR3 amino acids: CASTRQSGLTNEKLFF. The DNA of the CDR3 is TGTGCCAGCACCAGACAGTCGGGGCTGACTAATGAAAAACTGTTTTTT.

This clone appeared a single time. The J gene is TRBJ2-1, the V gene TRBV24-1; possible D gene TRBD2, 5 bases. CDR3 length: 12 amino acids. Trimming shortened V by 12 bases and J by 5 bases, and 13 bases separated the two germline ends. Germline V gene lookup returns CDR1 KGHDR and CDR2 SFDVKD. CDR3 region: CASATGNNEQFF. In nucleotides, the CDR3 is TGTGCCTCAGCTACCGGGAACAATGAGCAGTTCTTC.